This passage covers 25 T cell receptor beta chains from one sample sequenced in a study of T cell responses to AZD1222 COVID-19 vaccine. Sequencing used immunoSEQ multiplex PCR; TCRdb keeps in-frame clones, though not all of them. The data contain about 130,000 clones, approximately 85% of them singletons. The starting material was peripheral blood, obtained 28 days after the second AZD1222 dose. All receptors come from an adult who received the AZD1222 COVID-19 vaccine.

The rearrangement links TRBV18 to TRBJ2-2; 9 bases agree with TRBD1. V was pared by 0 bases and J by 3 bases, with 2 bases of the junction left unmatched. Germline V gives CDR1 KGHSH, CDR2 LQKENI. CDR3 size: 16 residues. The CDR3 sequence is CASSPPGQGYTGELFF. The CDR3 region has the DNA TGTGCCAGCTCACCACCAGGACAGGGGTACACCGGGGAGCTGTTTTTT. Combining the CDR3 with reference TRBV18 and TRBJ2-2 gives the whole variable domain NAGVMQNPRHLVRRRGQEARLRCSPMKGHSHVYWYRQLPEEGLKFMVYLQKENIIDESGMPKERFSAEFPKEGPSILRIQQVVRGDSAAYFCASSPPGQGYTGELFFGEGSRLTVL.

The rearrangement links TRBV19 to TRBJ2-1; 9 bases align to TRBD1. This CDR3 contains 17 residues. The ends lost 5 bases at V and 0 bases at J; junction bases unmatched: 8. Germline-derived CDR1 and CDR2 are LNHDA and SQIVND (reference sequence). CDR3 DNA: TGTGCCAGTAGTCTGGGACAGGGCCAAAGCTCCTACAATGAGCAGTTCTTC. It codes for CASSLGQGQSSYNEQFF.

This clone has just a few counts. The rearrangement joins TRBV6-6 to TRBJ2-3; no firm D call. The germline CDR1 and CDR2 sequences are MNHNY and SVGAGI (reference sequence). The CDR3 length is 17 residues. The V end was cut by 5 bases, the J end by 0 bases, with 18 bases between. CDR3 nucleotides: TGTGCCAGCAGTCCCCGAACAGCTATTACTAGCACAGATACGCAGTATTTT. Translating it yields CASSPRTAITSTDTQYF.

Only one count was recorded for this clone. This chain joins TRBV6-5 and TRBJ2-3; TRBD2 aligns across 7 bases. The germline V gene encodes CDR1 MNHEY and CDR2 SVGAGI. V gave up 6 bases and J gave up 2 bases; unmatched junction bases: 8. The CDR3 loop spans 15 amino acids. The CDR3 here is CASSRGGQLTDTQYF. The CDR3 nucleotides are TGTGCCAGCAGCCGCGGGGGTCAGCTCACAGATACGCAGTATTTT.

The gene calls are TRBV6-2 or TRBV6-3 and TRBJ2-7, with 10 bases matching TRBD1. The V segment lost 5 bases and the J segment 6 bases; nucleotides outside the gene matches: 10. The length of the CDR3 is 15 residues. Germline loops: CDR1 MNHEY, CDR2 SVGEGT. CDR3 region: CASSLRTGGGSEQYF. The CDR3 DNA reads TGTGCCAGCAGTCTAAGGACAGGGGGAGGGAGCGAGCAGTACTTC.

The chain employs TRBV3-1 (or the pseudogene TRBV3-2) and TRBJ1-4; 7 bases agree with TRBD1. The CDR3 is made up of 14 amino acids. The germline V gene encodes CDR1 LGHDT and CDR2 YNNKEL (reference sequence). J lost 8 bases, V lost 3 bases, and 6 bases had no gene match. The CDR3 loop is CASSQRGLKEKLFF. The DNA of the CDR3 is TGTGCCAGCAGCCAGAGGGGGCTTAAAGAAAAACTGTTTTTT.

This clone was counted only a few times. V gene TRBV5-1 combines with J gene TRBJ1-1; 8 bases agree with TRBD1. With V trimmed by 5 bases and J by 1 base, 1 base remained unmatched. This CDR3 has 13 amino acids. In germline, CDR1 is SGHRS, CDR2 YFSETQ. The CDR3 region is CASRTGANTEAFF. CDR3 DNA sequence: TGCGCCAGCAGGACAGGGGCGAACACTGAAGCTTTCTTT.

The table lists this clone with a few counts. The chain is built from TRBV5-4 and TRBJ2-7; 8 bases agree with TRBD2. This CDR3 contains 15 residues. Germline lookup yields CDR1 SGHNT and CDR2 YYREEE (reference sequence). J lost 0 bases, V lost 3 bases, and 5 bases had no gene match. DNA for the CDR3: TGTGCCAGCAGCTGGGGCGGGACTAGCTCCTACGAGCAGTACTTC. Translation gives CASSWGGTSSYEQYF.

V is TRBV9 and J is TRBJ1-2, with D possibly being TRBD1 (5 bases). Looked up from germline, CDR1 is SGDLS and CDR2 is YYNGEE. Trimming removed 7 bases from V and 0 bases from J, with 7 bases in between. The CDR3 is 12 residues long. The CDR3 spells CASDRSNYGYTF. The CDR3 DNA reads as TGTGCCAGCGACAGATCTAACTATGGCTACACCTTC.

The chain joins TRBV19 to TRBJ1-2; 8 nucleotides line up with TRBD1. The CDR3 contains 13 residues. The V segment lost 5 bases and the J segment 8 bases; nucleotides outside the gene matches: 7. From germline, CDR1 is LNHDA and CDR2 SQIVND (reference sequence). The CDR3 DNA is TGTGCCAGTAGTTTGACAGGGGAGGCCGGCTACACCTTC. Amino acids: CASSLTGEAGYTF.

The CDR3 is CASSIVGPHSYNEQFF. The CDR3 coding sequence is TGTGCCAGTAGTATAGTTGGTCCCCACTCCTACAATGAGCAGTTCTTC. The rearrangement uses TRBV19 and TRBJ2-1; D gene ambiguous. Germline V gene data show CDR1 as LNHDA and CDR2 as SQIVND (reference sequence). The V gene lost 1 base and the J gene lost 0 bases, with 10 bases spanning the gap. This CDR3 region has 16 residues.

The chain recombines TRBV13 with TRBJ2-3, with D possibly being TRBD2 (5 bases). The V gene lost 3 bases and the J gene lost 5 bases, with 15 bases spanning the gap. Germline V gene data show CDR1 as PRHDT and CDR2 as FYEKMQ (reference sequence). This CDR3 is 15 amino acids long. CDR3 nucleotides: TGTGCCAGCAGCTTCGACCGGGAAGGAGGAGATACGCAGTATTTT. This codes for CASSFDREGGDTQYF.

V usage is TRBV3-1 (or the pseudogene TRBV3-2) and J usage is TRBJ1-4; weak D call: TRBD1 (5 bases). Germline V lookup: CDR1 LGHDT, CDR2 YNNKEL (reference sequence). Trimming took off 1 base at V and 3 bases at J, with 9 bases between the two ends. The CDR3 covers 15 residues. The CDR3 region is CASSQGPGPNEKLFF. DNA for the CDR3: TGTGCCAGCAGCCAAGGCCCAGGGCCTAATGAAAAACTGTTTTTT.

The J gene is TRBJ2-7, the V gene TRBV12-1; the table's D call TRBD1 went unverified against the DNA. TRBV12-1 is termed a pseudogene. The CDR3 runs 17 residues. CDR3 sequence: CASSSNSLTGTSYEQYF. The CDR3 DNA sequence: TGTGCCAGCAGCTCCAACAGCCTGACAGGAACATCCTACGAGCAGTACTTC.

The rearrangement joins TRBV19 to TRBJ1-2; D is uncertain. Trimming shortened V by 3 bases and J by 8 bases, and 13 bases separated the two germline ends. The CDR3 loop spans 13 amino acids. The germline V gene has CDR1 LNHDA and CDR2 SQIVND (reference sequence). CDR3 sequence: CASSIFNSRGYTF. The DNA of the CDR3 is TGTGCCAGTAGTATCTTTAACAGCCGGGGCTACACCTTC. Variable domain in full (rest from reference TRBV19 and TRBJ1-2): DGGITQSPKYLFRKEGQNVTLSCEQNLNHDAMYWYRQDPGQGLRLIYYSQIVNDFQKGDIAEGYSVSREKKESFPLTVTSAQKNPTAFYLCASSIFNSRGYTFGSGTRLTVV.

This sequence joins TRBV5-1 and TRBJ1-5; no clear D gene. The germline V and J ends were trimmed by 5 bases and 0 bases, with 12 bases remaining between them. Germline CDR1 is SGHRS and CDR2 is YFSETQ. This CDR3 spans 15 amino acids. CDR3 loop: CASREGLYSNQPQHF. CDR3 DNA: TGCGCCAGCAGAGAAGGACTCTATAGCAATCAGCCCCAGCATTTT.

V and J are TRBV18 and TRBJ1-1; 7 bases match TRBD1. Germline CDR1 and CDR2: KGHSH and LQKENI. J gave up 3 bases and V 6 bases, and 10 bases lay outside the gene matches. The CDR3 is made up of 15 amino acids. The CDR3 DNA reads TGTGCCAGCTCTCTGGAGACAGGGTTGTACACTGAAGCTTTCTTT. It encodes CASSLETGLYTEAFF.

This chain links TRBV6-6 with TRBJ1-1, with D unclear. The CDR3 loop spans 11 amino acids. The germline V gene encodes CDR1 MNHNY and CDR2 SVGAGI (reference sequence). Trimming cost V 2 bases and J 4 bases, with 2 bases left between them. As DNA, the CDR3 is TGTGCCAGCAGTTACCTCACTGAAGCTTTCTTT. Its translation is CASSYLTEAFF.

The gene calls are TRBV6-5 and TRBJ1-5; D call uncertain. The V end lost 7 bases, the J end lost 0 bases, and 10 bases lay between the germline ends. Germline loops: CDR1 MNHEY, CDR2 SVGAGI. The CDR3 loop spans 14 amino acids. DNA of the CDR3: TGTGCCAGCATTAAGTCCTATAGCAATCAGCCCCAGCATTTT. It specifies CASIKSYSNQPQHF.

This clone has just a few counts. The chain has TRBV5-6 and TRBJ2-1; 8 bases line up with TRBD2. The J segment lost 12 bases and the V segment lost 4 bases, leaving 6 bases of the junction unmatched. Per the germline V gene, CDR1 is SGHDT and CDR2 is YYEEEE. This CDR3 is 12 amino acids long. This CDR3 reads CASSPAGGRQFF. CDR3 coding DNA: TGTGCCAGCAGCCCCGCGGGGGGTAGGCAGTTCTTC. Based on the CDR3 plus reference TRBV5-6 and TRBJ2-1, the full variable domain is DAGVTQSPTHLIKTRGQQVTLRCSPKSGHDTVSWYQQALGQGPQFIFQYYEEEERQRGNFPDRFSGHQFPNYSSELNVNALLLGDSALYLCASSPAGGRQFFGPGTRLTVL.

The chain has TRBV18 and TRBJ1-2; unclear D gene. CDR1 KGHSH and CDR2 LQKENI come from the germline V gene. The V end lost 2 bases, the J end lost 0 bases, and 10 bases lay between the germline ends. The CDR3 sequence is 15 residues long. The CDR3 DNA follows: TGTGCCAGCTCACCAAGGACGGATGCTAACTATGGCTACACCTTC. It is translated as CASSPRTDANYGYTF.

The CDR3 bases are TGTGCCAGCAGTTCTCCGGGCTATAGCAATCAGCCCCAGCATTTT. Translating gives CASSSPGYSNQPQHF. V is TRBV28 and J is TRBJ1-5; D unresolved. The CDR3 loop spans 15 amino acids. V gave up 4 bases and J gave up 0 bases, with 10 bases separating them. CDR1 is MDHEN, CDR2 SYDVKM, per germline.

V gene TRBV10-1 combines with J gene TRBJ2-2; 8 bases align to TRBD1. The CDR3 sequence is 17 residues long. J lost 3 bases, V lost 3 bases, and 9 bases had no gene match. The germline V gene has CDR1 WNHNN and CDR2 SYGVQD (reference sequence). Here the CDR3 reads CASSDPGLTGDTGELFF. CDR3 in DNA: TGCGCCAGCAGTGATCCGGGTCTGACAGGGGACACCGGGGAGCTGTTTTTT.

The sample holds a few counts of this clone. This chain uses TRBV19 with TRBJ1-5; D possibly corresponds to TRBD1 (5 bases). The CDR3 totals 14 residues. The V gene's germline CDR1 is LNHDA and CDR2 SQIVND (reference sequence). Trimming took 6 bases from V and 0 from J, leaving 9 bases between them. CDR3 sequence (DNA): TGTGCCAGTAGGGGGCCTCTTAGCAATCAGCCCCAGCATTTT. Translation gives CASRGPLSNQPQHF. The whole variable domain, remainder taken from reference TRBV19 and TRBJ1-5, is DGGITQSPKYLFRKEGQNVTLSCEQNLNHDAMYWYRQDPGQGLRLIYYSQIVNDFQKGDIAEGYSVSREKKESFPLTVTSAQKNPTAFYLCASRGPLSNQPQHFGDGTRLSIL.

The V gene is TRBV2, the J gene TRBJ2-5; D not resolved. The V gene lost 2 bases and the J gene lost 5 bases, with 6 bases spanning the gap. Per germline, CDR1 SNHLY and CDR2 FYNNEI. This CDR3 is 12 amino acids long. The CDR3 reads CASSESMETQYF. The DNA for the CDR3 is TGTGCCAGCAGTGAATCAATGGAGACCCAGTACTTC.